Each of the 7 T cell receptor beta chains below was sequenced from the same sample in a study of vaccination effects on CD4 cells after COVID-19. Profiling relied on immunoSEQ multiplex PCR, and the TCRdb table lists in-frame clones only, not all of them. Here the sample spans roughly 41,000 clones, 66% being singletons. The ViraFEST assay expanded antigen-specific CD4+ T cells with viral peptide pools before sequencing. Subsequent to a culture period of more than 9 days, CD4+ T cells were isolated. Nucleocapsid antibodies stayed negative before and after vaccination, showing no earlier SARS-CoV-2 infection. Their antigens remain unidentified. The source material was CD4+ T cells from PBMCs cultured with HCoV-OC43 spike peptides, sampled before COVID-19 vaccination. Subset denoted: HCoV-OC43 spike overlapping peptide pool stimulation. These receptors were obtained from a human donor who received a COVID-19 vaccine.

The V and J genes are TRBV5-8 and TRBJ2-5; D possibly corresponds to TRBD2 (6 bases). Germline V gene data show CDR1 as SGHTS and CDR2 as YDEGEE. V dropped 4 bases and J dropped 10 bases, with 20 bases sitting between them. The CDR3 runs 14 residues. The CDR3 region is CASSHDQDWRGQYF. For the CDR3, the DNA is TGTGCCAGCAGCCACGATCAGGACTGGAGGGGCCAGTACTTC.

The gene calls are TRBV18 and TRBJ1-6, with TRBD1 identical over 9 bases. Trimming cost V 4 bases and J 11 bases; bases outside gene matches: 3. CDR1 is KGHSH, CDR2 LQKENI, per germline. This CDR3 has 13 amino acids. CDR3: CASSQGQGAPLHF. CDR3 sequence (DNA): TGTGCCAGCTCACAGGGACAGGGTGCACCCCTCCACTTT.

CDR3 DNA sequence: TGTGCCAGCAGCTTAGCGACCGGGACAGAGAACACTGAAGCTTTCTTT. Translated, it gives CASSLATGTENTEAFF. V and J are TRBV7-9 and TRBJ1-1; 7 bases map to TRBD1. The trim removed 0 bases at V and 1 base at J, leaving 5 bases unmatched. This CDR3 has 16 amino acids. Germline CDR1 SEHNR, CDR2 FQNEAQ (reference sequence).

This clone showed up just once. The chain carries TRBV6-5 and TRBJ1-1, with D perhaps TRBD1 (6 bases). This CDR3 is 13 amino acids long. In germline, CDR1 is MNHEY, CDR2 SVGAGI. The V gene lost 7 bases and the J gene lost 6 bases, with 15 bases spanning the gap. The CDR3 DNA is TGTGCCAGCAAAAGCCCCAGGGGCGCTGAAGCTTTCTTT. This sequence encodes CASKSPRGAEAFF.

The chain recombines TRBV5-1 with TRBJ1-6, with D possibly matching TRBD1 (5 bases). Deletions cut 0 bases from V and 0 bases from J, with 10 bases between. This CDR3 has 17 amino acids. From germline, CDR1 is SGHRS and CDR2 YFSETQ. The CDR3 DNA is TGCGCCAGCAGCTTGGTTGGGGACCGCTCCTATAATTCACCCCTCCACTTT. This codes for CASSLVGDRSYNSPLHF.

The gene calls are TRBV29-1 and TRBJ2-1; D unresolved. Germline V lookup: CDR1 SQVTM, CDR2 ANQGSEA. V lost 4 bases to trimming and J lost 2 bases, with 6 bases between them. The CDR3 sequence is 12 residues long. The CDR3 reads CSVVPPYNEQFF. The CDR3 nucleotides read TGCAGCGTTGTTCCCCCCTACAATGAGCAGTTCTTC.

The rearrangement uses TRBV27 and TRBJ1-2; TRBD1 aligns across 9 bases. The CDR3 runs 14 residues. Germline CDR1 reads MNHEY; CDR2 reads SMNVEV (reference sequence). V shed 5 bases, J shed 6 bases, and the junction held 7 bases outside the gene matches. The CDR3 sequence is CASSGLQGADGYTF. The CDR3 DNA reads TGTGCCAGCAGTGGACTACAGGGGGCGGATGGCTACACCTTC.